Here is one T cell receptor (beta chain) with its context. The antigen is undetermined. A junction boundary mismatches the germline segment, possibly from a read error. Primers used in a second PCR of roughly 6 to 11 cycles were a sample-barcoded 5' primer and a J-beta primer mix. In TCRdb, the 5' RACE reads were re-called with MiXCR into one record per CDR3 protein. The data show about 730,000 distinct CDR3 sequences, with roughly 44% seen just once and 20% to 25% held by the top ten. Germline V lookup: CDR1 DFQATT, CDR2 SNEGSKA (reference sequence). The CDR3 runs 11 residues. The sample originates from a study of blood T cells in healthy people across ages. The study's findings and limits: Changes in expanded clonotypes were possibly confounded, as the CMV status of donors was unknown. Long-lived donors carried more naive CD4+ cells and greater diversity than aged donors. Diversity of TCR beta correlated strongly with naive T cell percentage.

The authors isolated at least 7 million PBMCs per sample. This sequence joins TRBV20-1 and TRBJ2-2; D not resolved. The clonotype comes from a woman aged 60-70 years in good health. The sequenced sample was blood. In DNA form, the CDR3 reads TGCAGTGCCAGAGCCACCGGGGAGCTGTTTTTT. Translated: CSARATGELFF.